This T cell receptor (beta chain) was obtained from a study of OX40 agonist ivuxolimab in advanced cancers. Sequencing used immunoSEQ multiplex PCR; TCRdb keeps in-frame clones, though not all of them. Counted here are under 70,000 clones, about 85% occurring once; the ten biggest clones make up roughly 3.9%. CDR3 size: 13 residues. Trimming shortened V by 4 bases and J by 0 bases, and 8 bases separated the two germline ends. Germline V gene lookup returns CDR1 SQVTM and CDR2 ANQGSEA. This TCR came from an adult with an advanced solid tumor such as melanoma, head and neck, liver or kidney cancer. The chain recombines TRBV29-1 with TRBJ2-3; D not certain. The starting material was CD4+ or CD8+ T cells sorted from blood, obtained in a trial of the OX40 agonist ivuxolimab. The CDR3: CSVVRASTDTQYF. The CDR3 bases are TGCAGCGTTGTAAGAGCGAGCACAGATACGCAGTATTTT.